The clone carrying this T cell receptor beta chain was detected a few times. The sample is drawn from a study of blood T cell repertoires in COVID-19. Overall study: Material from acute and convalescent COVID-19 was sourced from the United States, Italy and Spain.

V was cut by 8 bases and J by 1 base, with 20 bases left in between. Germline V gene lookup returns CDR1 SSHAT and CDR2 FNYEAQ (reference sequence). This CDR3 has 16 amino acids. Authors' methods: The assay estimated nucleated cells by amplifying reference gene primers. Method: immunoSEQ multiplex PCR; TCRdb's copy keeps in-frame clones and lacks some. V and J calls and clone size are copied from that table; D and trimming were computed from the DNA. The sample records 240,000 or so clones, around 90% being singletons. The sequence was obtained from a woman in her thirties or forties who had recovered from COVID-19. The source material was peripheral blood. This sequence joins TRBV7-7 and TRBJ1-1; D remains unclear. CDR3 in DNA: TGTGCCAGCCAACCACCGTCGGGGAGAAAGAACACTGAAGCTTTCTTT. This gives the protein CASQPPSGRKNTEAFF. Looking up the rest from reference TRBV7-7 and TRBJ1-1 gives the full variable domain: GAGVSQSPRYKVTKRGQDVTLRCDPISSHATLYWYQQALGQGPEFLTYFNYEAQPDKSGLPSDRFSAERPEGSISTLTIQRTEQRDSAMYRCASQPPSGRKNTEAFFGQGTRLTVV.